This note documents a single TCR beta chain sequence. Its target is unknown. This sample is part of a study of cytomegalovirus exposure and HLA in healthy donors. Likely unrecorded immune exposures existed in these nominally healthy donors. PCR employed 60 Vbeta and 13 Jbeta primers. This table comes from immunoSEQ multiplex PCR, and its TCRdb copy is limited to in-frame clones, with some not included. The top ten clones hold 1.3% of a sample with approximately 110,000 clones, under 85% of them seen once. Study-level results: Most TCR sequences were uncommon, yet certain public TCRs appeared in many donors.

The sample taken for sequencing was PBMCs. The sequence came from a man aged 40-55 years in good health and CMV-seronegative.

CDR3 DNA: TGCAGCGTTGATCGGGGTGAAATAAGTGGCTACACCTTC. It yields the protein CSVDRGEISGYTF. V and J are TRBV29-1 and TRBJ1-2; D remains unclear. Germline V CDR1 and CDR2: SQVTM, ANQGSEA. V was pared by 3 bases and J by 7 bases, with 15 bases between. The CDR3 is 13 residues long.